This T cell receptor (beta chain) was captured by sequencing in a study of post-analysis software for immune sequencing data. Study-wide results and limits: Five or six TRBV segments, TRBV5-6, TRBV5-1 and TRBV20-1 among them, were found more frequent in patients than controls. Strong co-clustering by F measure linked samples that shared a preparation batch. Significantly decreased normalized Chao1 diversity was recorded for multiple sclerosis patients relative to controls.

A remark on this clonotype: Its antigen is still unknown.

V lost 4 bases to trimming and J lost 5 bases, with 15 bases between them. The CDR3 has 14 amino acids. The germline CDR1 and CDR2 sequences are SGHRS and YFSETQ. Unique-molecular-identifier-tagged TCR beta cDNA libraries were used. T cells numbering about 0.95 to 11 million gave rise to about 540,000 cDNA molecules. Using its own MiXCR run on the PCR reads, TCRdb lists one record per CDR3 protein. The data show some 690,000 distinct CDR3 sequences, with 55% to 70% seen just once and roughly 10% held by the top ten. This TCR came from a girl aged 2 to 9 with multiple sclerosis. This rearrangement joins TRBV5-1 to TRBJ2-5; D not certain. Input material: blood. CDR3 protein: CASSAPDPVETQYF. CDR3 bases: TGCGCCAGCAGCGCCCCGGATCCAGTGGAGACCCAGTACTTC.